This T cell receptor (beta chain) was obtained from a study of CD4 T cells in relation to SARS-CoV-2 and coronaviruses. At the level of the study: TCR beta CDR3s were sequenced after roughly 10-day antigen culture of PBMCs. Study results and caveats: No donor gave both pre-pandemic and post-infection samples.

Only in-frame clones appear in the TCRdb table, and some are missing; sequencing was by immunoSEQ multiplex PCR. The table has 20,000 or so clones, 76% seen once. This CDR3 region has 16 residues. CDR1 is SEHNR, CDR2 FQNEAQ, per germline (reference sequence). Trimming at V came to 5 bases and at J to 1 base, leaving 9 bases not matched to a gene. CD4+ T cells from unexposed donors were obtained before the COVID-19 pandemic (2011-2018). The cells were cultured for under twelve days before CD4+ T cells were isolated. In regard to this clone: The antigen is undetermined.

The chain carries TRBV7-9 and TRBJ2-3; TRBD2 matches 7 bases. The source of this sequence is a human donor in good health. Sequenced material: CD4+ T cells from PBMCs, cultured in vitro. The DNA of the CDR3 is TGTGCCAGCAGCCATGCGCGGGACTACCGCACAGATACGCAGTATTTT. Amino acid sequence: CASSHARDYRTDTQYF.